Shown below are 24 T cell receptor beta chains from a single sample sequenced in a study of blood T cell repertoires in COVID-19. Assay used: immunoSEQ multiplex PCR; TCRdb lists only in-frame clones, some missing. The data show roughly 230,000 clones, about four fifths seen once. Material: peripheral blood. The receptors come from a man aged 45-65 years with active or convalescent COVID-19.

This clone was picked up one time. This chain connects TRBV7-2 to TRBJ1-3, with TRBD1 matching 8 bases. The V and J ends lost 2 bases and 10 bases, in that order; junction bases with no gene match: 10. CDR1 SGHTA and CDR2 FQGNSA come from the germline V gene. The CDR3 length is 15 residues. Written as DNA, the CDR3 is TGTGCCAGCAGCTTACATTCAGGGGGCGCTGGGACCATATATTTT. Amino acids: CASSLHSGGAGTIYF.

V is TRBV28 and J is TRBJ1-1; D is undetermined. V was cut by 6 bases and J by 5 bases, with 13 bases left in between. CDR3 length equals 13 residues. CDR1 is MDHEN and CDR2 is SYDVKM in the germline V gene. The CDR3 region has the DNA TGTGCCAGCAGACCGTGGGGAGGAACTGAAGCTTTCTTT. This codes for CASRPWGGTEAFF.

The CDR3 coding sequence is TGCAGCGTGAGCCCTGGACAGTCCCATTTGAACACTGAAGCTTTCTTT. This encodes CSVSPGQSHLNTEAFF. The J gene is TRBJ1-1, the V gene TRBV29-1, with a tentative D call TRBD1 (6 bases). The CDR3 consists of 16 residues. Trimming shortened V by 6 bases and J by 0 bases, and 20 bases separated the two germline ends. Germline CDR1 SQVTM, CDR2 ANQGSEA.

The chain uses TRBV5-1 and TRBJ2-3, with D possibly matching TRBD1 (5 bases). Germline V CDR1 and CDR2: SGHRS, YFSETQ. Trimming removed 0 bases at V and 4 bases at J, with 9 bases between. The CDR3 consists of 14 residues. The CDR3 spells CASSLDQGADTQYF. The CDR3, as DNA: TGCGCCAGCAGCTTGGACCAGGGCGCAGATACGCAGTATTTT. Looking up the rest from reference TRBV5-1 and TRBJ2-3 gives the full variable domain: KAGVTQTPRYLIKTRGQQVTLSCSPISGHRSVSWYQQTPGQGLQFLFEYFSETQRNKGNFPGRFSGRQFSNSRSEMNVSTLELGDSALYLCASSLDQGADTQYFGPGTRLTVL.

Only one count was recorded for this clone. V usage is TRBV2 and J usage is TRBJ2-1; 12 positions agree with TRBD2. The V segment lost 3 bases and the J segment 5 bases; nucleotides outside the gene matches: 2. CDR1 and CDR2 from the germline V gene are SNHLY and FYNNEI. The CDR3 consists of 15 residues. CDR3 sequence: CASSDWTSGDNEQFF. The DNA for the CDR3 is TGTGCCAGCAGTGATTGGACTAGCGGGGACAATGAGCAGTTCTTC. Using reference TRBV2 and TRBJ2-1 for the parts outside the CDR3, the full variable domain is EPEVTQTPSHQVTQMGQEVILRCVPISNHLYFYWYRQILGQKVEFLVSFYNNEISEKSEIFDDQFSVERPDGSNFTLKIRSTKLEDSAMYFCASSDWTSGDNEQFFGPGTRLTVL.

This chain uses TRBV3-1 (or the pseudogene TRBV3-2) with TRBJ1-2, with TRBD1 identical over 9 bases. The V segment lost 5 bases and the J segment 3 bases; nucleotides outside the gene matches: 4. This CDR3 region has 14 residues. The germline V gene has CDR1 LGHDT and CDR2 YNNKEL (reference sequence). CDR3 loop: CASSDNRGHYGYTF. CDR3 in DNA: TGTGCCAGCAGCGATAACAGGGGGCACTATGGCTACACCTTC.

This chain links TRBV23-1 with TRBJ1-3, with D possibly TRBD1 on 6 matching bases. TRBV23-1 counts as an open reading frame of uncertain function. V lost 4 bases, J lost 4 bases, and 17 bases lay in between. CDR3 size: 16 residues. The CDR3, as DNA: TGCGCCAGCAGTCCAATCCAGGGGTTCGCGGGAAACACCATATATTTT. Amino acid sequence: CASSPIQGFAGNTIYF.

This CDR3 is CASSETGSGYTF. The DNA of the CDR3 is TGTGCCAGCAGTGAGACAGGGAGCGGCTACACCTTC. The V and J genes are TRBV6-1 and TRBJ1-2; 7 bases line up with TRBD1. The J segment lost 8 bases and the V segment lost 3 bases, leaving 3 bases of the junction unmatched. Germline loops: CDR1 MNHNS, CDR2 SASEGT. This CDR3 contains 12 residues.

The genes are TRBV3-1 (or the pseudogene TRBV3-2) and TRBJ1-2; 8 nucleotides match TRBD1. The V gene end was trimmed by 3 bases and the J gene end by 10 bases; junction bases not matched to a gene: 4. Germline loops: CDR1 LGHDT, CDR2 YNNKEL (reference sequence). The CDR3 is made up of 12 amino acids. The CDR3 loop is CASSHGQGNYTF. The DNA for the CDR3 is TGTGCCAGCAGCCACGGACAGGGAAACTACACCTTC.

This chain connects TRBV2 to TRBJ2-3; a possible D gene is TRBD1 (5 bases). The CDR3 is 14 amino acids. The V end lost 6 bases, the J end lost 2 bases, and 12 bases lay between the germline ends. Germline CDR1 SNHLY, CDR2 FYNNEI. CDR3: CASREQAFTDTQYF. The CDR3 region has the DNA TGTGCCAGCAGAGAACAGGCTTTCACAGATACGCAGTATTTT.

The gene calls are TRBV4-1 and TRBJ1-1; a weak D match, TRBD1 (6 bases). Germline V CDR1 and CDR2: MGHRA, YSYEKL. With 4 bases removed from V and 0 bases from J, the gap between germline ends came to 15 bases. The CDR3 has 16 amino acids. The CDR3 region has the DNA TGCGCCAGCAGCCGCGCGGCGGGGGCTTTGAACACTGAAGCTTTCTTT. It translates to CASSRAAGALNTEAFF.

The genes are TRBV2 and TRBJ2-4, with 11 bases that match TRBD1. This CDR3 has 14 amino acids. V lost 5 bases to trimming and J lost 8 bases; unmatched junction nucleotides: 5. Germline CDR1 SNHLY, CDR2 FYNNEI. In DNA form, the CDR3 reads TGTGCCAGCAGTCTGGACAGGGGGCGCGACATTCAGTACTTC. It specifies CASSLDRGRDIQYF.

This clone was found once. The CDR3 region has the DNA TGTGCCAGCAGATACTTCGGGACACCCGACAATGAGCAGTTCTTC. Translation gives CASRYFGTPDNEQFF. The chain combines TRBV11-2 with TRBJ2-1; tentative D call: TRBD1 (6 bases). Per germline, CDR1 SGHAT and CDR2 FQNNGV. V lost 6 bases and J 5 bases, leaving 17 bases between the germline ends. This CDR3 is built from 15 residues.

This clone showed up just a few times. The rearrangement uses TRBV7-6 and TRBJ2-7, with TRBD2 as a possible D gene (6 bases). V was pared by 1 base and J by 0 bases, with 13 bases between. There are 16 residues in the CDR3. The germline CDR1 and CDR2 sequences are SGHVS and FNYEAQ. Written as DNA, the CDR3 is TGTGCCAGCAGCTTAGGGTCGCGGGGAAGCTCCTACGAGCAGTACTTC. As protein: CASSLGSRGSSYEQYF.

The gene calls are TRBV18 and TRBJ2-5; D may be TRBD2 (5 bases). V lost 2 bases and J 4 bases, leaving 8 bases between the germline ends. The CDR3 runs 13 residues. Germline V gene sequence: CDR1 KGHSH, CDR2 LQKENI. CDR3 in DNA: TGTGCCAGCTCACCAGGAGGAATAGAGACCCAGTACTTC. Encoded protein: CASSPGGIETQYF.

V gene TRBV6-6 combines with J gene TRBJ2-7; D gene unclear. Germline V gene sequence: CDR1 MNHNY, CDR2 SVGAGI (reference sequence). The CDR3 contains 12 residues. With 3 bases removed from V and 7 bases from J, the gap between germline ends came to 10 bases. DNA for the CDR3: TGTGCCAGCAGTTATTCGCCGGAGGAGCAGTACTTC. Its translation: CASSYSPEEQYF.

The chain joins TRBV6-5 to TRBJ2-3, with TRBD1 matching 9 bases. With 4 bases clipped from V and 2 bases from J, the junction kept 4 bases outside the gene matches. Germline assignment: CDR1 MNHEY and CDR2 SVGAGI. This CDR3 region has 15 residues. CDR3 in amino acids: CASSWTGDDTDTQYF. In DNA, the CDR3 is TGTGCCAGCAGTTGGACAGGGGATGACACAGATACGCAGTATTTT.

The rearrangement links TRBV7-6 to TRBJ2-7; 9 bases align to TRBD1. Per germline, CDR1 SGHVS and CDR2 FNYEAQ. Trimming took 5 bases from V and 2 from J; bases not matched to a gene: 10. The CDR3 is 16 amino acids. The CDR3 coding sequence is TGTGCCAGCAGCCCAACGGGACAGGGAATAGCCTACGAGCAGTACTTC. It is translated as CASSPTGQGIAYEQYF.

This CDR3 reads CASSLSAARGQETQYF. The CDR3 DNA reads TGTGCCAGCAGCTTATCGGCGGCCAGGGGCCAAGAGACCCAGTACTTC. The J gene is TRBJ2-5, the V gene TRBV7-2; D might be TRBD1 (6 bases). V was clipped by 2 bases and J by 1 base, with 14 bases between them. The CDR3 covers 16 residues. CDR1 and CDR2 from the germline V gene are SGHTA and FQGNSA. The whole variable domain, remainder taken from reference TRBV7-2 and TRBJ2-5, is GAGVSQSPSNKVTEKGKDVELRCDPISGHTALYWYRQSLGQGLEFLIYFQGNSAPDKSGLPSDRFSAERTGGSVSTLTIQRTQQEDSAVYLCASSLSAARGQETQYFGPGTRLLVL.

CDR3 loop: CASSTLRQGGQPQHF. The CDR3 nucleotides read TGTGCCAGCAGTACCCTGCGACAGGGCGGGCAGCCCCAGCATTTT. The chain employs TRBV6-5 and TRBJ1-5, with 7 bases that match TRBD1. Germline CDR1 reads MNHEY; CDR2 reads SVGAGI. This CDR3 comprises 15 residues. The ends lost 5 bases at V and 7 bases at J; junction bases unmatched: 11.

This clone was counted between two and nine times. This chain links TRBV2 with TRBJ2-6; unclear D gene. The CDR3 loop spans 15 amino acids. V was clipped by 3 bases and J by 1 base, with 7 bases between them. Germline V gene data show CDR1 as SNHLY and CDR2 as FYNNEI. The CDR3 coding sequence is TGTGCCAGCAGTGATTGGGCTTCTGGGGCCAACGTCCTGACTTTC. This codes for CASSDWASGANVLTF.

V usage is TRBV18 and J usage is TRBJ2-1; perhaps TRBD1 as D (6 bases). The CDR3 covers 14 residues. Trimming left V 4 bases short and J 0 bases short, with 7 bases between. Looked up from germline, CDR1 is KGHSH and CDR2 is LQKENI. The CDR3 loop reads CASSLRGSYNEQFF. Here the CDR3 DNA reads TGTGCCAGCTCACTCAGGGGCTCCTACAATGAGCAGTTCTTC.

The V gene is TRBV2, the J gene TRBJ1-4, with D possibly matching TRBD1 (5 bases). The V gene's germline CDR1 is SNHLY and CDR2 FYNNEI. Between the trimmed V and J ends, which lost 3 bases and 1 base, there was a span of 15 bases. The CDR3 extends over 17 amino acids. The CDR3 loop is CASSDQPKGVTNEKLFF. The DNA for the CDR3 is TGTGCCAGCAGTGATCAACCCAAAGGGGTAACTAATGAAAAACTGTTTTTT.

This clone was detected a few times. This rearrangement joins TRBV10-3 to TRBJ1-4; 7 bases line up with TRBD1. The V and J ends lost 11 bases and 8 bases, in that order; junction bases with no gene match: 8. Looked up from germline, CDR1 is ENHRY and CDR2 is SYGVKD. This CDR3 has 12 amino acids. For the CDR3, the DNA is TGTGCCGTATCAGGGGGAGGCGAAAAACTGTTTTTT. Translated, it gives CAVSGGGEKLFF.